The 8 T cell receptor beta chains listed next were all sequenced from one sample in a study of blood T cell repertoires in COVID-19. Sequencing was performed with immunoSEQ multiplex PCR; in TCRdb, only in-frame clones are kept and a portion is missing. Found here are under 350,000 clones, 75% to 85% of them singletons; the top ten hold roughly 7%. Sequenced: peripheral blood. The source of these receptors is a human donor in a cohort sampled during active COVID-19.

The V gene is TRBV11-2, the J gene TRBJ1-2; no clear D. CDR1 and CDR2 (germline): SGHAT, FQNNGV. This CDR3 spans 17 amino acids. Trimming shortened V by 1 base and J by 5 bases, and 20 bases separated the two germline ends. DNA for the CDR3: TGTGCCAGCAGCTTAGTTGGCAGCGCAGACCGAGGTTATGGCTACACCTTC. It is translated as CASSLVGSADRGYGYTF.

This sequence joins TRBV7-6 and TRBJ2-4; 10 bases map to TRBD1. V shed 2 bases and J 1 base; nucleotides not matched to a gene: 11. The CDR3 spans 19 residues. CDR1 and CDR2 (germline): SGHVS, FNYEAQ. The CDR3 is CASSLPMWDRGRAKNIQYF. The CDR3 DNA is TGTGCCAGCAGCTTACCCATGTGGGACAGGGGTAGGGCCAAAAACATTCAGTACTTC.

The J gene is TRBJ1-6, the V gene TRBV5-6; TRBD1 might be the D (5 bases). V was trimmed by 2 bases and J by 7 bases, leaving 10 bases between them. Germline loops: CDR1 SGHDT, CDR2 YYEEEE. The CDR3 has 14 amino acids. DNA of the CDR3: TGTGCCAGCAGCTTTCGGGCAGGGAATTCACCCCTCCACTTT. Its protein is CASSFRAGNSPLHF.

This sequence joins TRBV4-2 and TRBJ1-4; 9 bases are shared with TRBD1. The CDR3 runs 18 residues. Germline V gene data show CDR1 as LGHNA and CDR2 as YNFKEQ. After removal of 6 bases from V and 0 bases from J, the junction contained 11 bases not matched to a gene. This CDR3 reads CASRPTETGGATNEKLFF. The CDR3 region has the DNA TGTGCCAGCAGGCCTACCGAAACAGGGGGCGCAACTAATGAAAAACTGTTTTTT.

The rearrangement joins TRBV6-2 or TRBV6-3 to TRBJ1-2, with a weak D call TRBD1 (6 bases). Germline loops: CDR1 MNHEY, CDR2 SVGEGT. The CDR3 contains 13 residues. V lost 5 bases and J lost 4, with 11 bases in between. The CDR3 bases are TGTGCCAGCAGTGGCGGACAGTTCTATGGCTACACCTTC. This translates into CASSGGQFYGYTF.

The CDR3 coding sequence is TGTGCCAGCAGCCCCTCACTCGGTTCCTATGGCTACACCTTC. Translating gives CASSPSLGSYGYTF. The V and J genes are TRBV7-9 and TRBJ1-2; no definite D call. CDR1 SEHNR and CDR2 FQNEAQ come from the germline V gene (reference sequence). The CDR3 contains 14 residues. V dropped 5 bases and J dropped 4 bases, with 14 bases sitting between them.

The CDR3 region is CASSEPYSGYTF. CDR3 DNA: TGTGCCAGCAGTGAACCCTACTCTGGCTACACCTTC. The chain links TRBV6-1 to TRBJ1-2; D is uncertain. Germline assignment: CDR1 MNHNS and CDR2 SASEGT. Trimming pared 2 bases from V and 7 bases from J, leaving 8 bases between. This CDR3 is 12 amino acids long.

The V call is TRBV4-1, the J call TRBJ1-5, with 10 bases aligning to TRBD1. This CDR3 is 15 amino acids long. V was pared by 4 bases and J by 2 bases, with 2 bases of the junction left unmatched. CDR1 and CDR2 (germline): MGHRA, YSYEKL. CDR3 nucleotides: TGCGCCAGCAGCCCCGGGACAGGGGGCAATCAGCCCCAGCATTTT. This sequence encodes CASSPGTGGNQPQHF.